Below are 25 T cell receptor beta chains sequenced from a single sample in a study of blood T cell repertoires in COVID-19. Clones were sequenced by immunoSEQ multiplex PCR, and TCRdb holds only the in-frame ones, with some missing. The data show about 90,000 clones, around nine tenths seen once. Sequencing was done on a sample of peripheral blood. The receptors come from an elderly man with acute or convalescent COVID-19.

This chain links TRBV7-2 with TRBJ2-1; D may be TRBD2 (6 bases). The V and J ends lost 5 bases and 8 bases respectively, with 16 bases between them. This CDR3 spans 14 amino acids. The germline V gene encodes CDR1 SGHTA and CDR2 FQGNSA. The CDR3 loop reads CASSRGGRSDEQFF. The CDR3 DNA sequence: TGTGCCAGCAGCCGGGGAGGTCGAAGCGATGAGCAGTTCTTC.

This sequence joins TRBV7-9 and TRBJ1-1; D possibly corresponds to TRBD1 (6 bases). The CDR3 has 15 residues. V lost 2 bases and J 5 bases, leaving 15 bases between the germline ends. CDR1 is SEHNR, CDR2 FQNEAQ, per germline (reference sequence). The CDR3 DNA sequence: TGTGCCAGCAGCTTAACCAACCAAGGGGGAACTGAAGCTTTCTTT. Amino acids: CASSLTNQGGTEAFF.

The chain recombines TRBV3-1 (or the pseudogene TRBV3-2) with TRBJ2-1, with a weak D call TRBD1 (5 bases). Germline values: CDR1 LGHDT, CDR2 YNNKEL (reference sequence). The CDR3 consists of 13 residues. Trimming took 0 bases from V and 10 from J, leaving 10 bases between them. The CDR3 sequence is CASSQEVAGEQFF. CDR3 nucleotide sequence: TGTGCCAGCAGCCAAGAGGTTGCAGGGGAGCAGTTCTTC.

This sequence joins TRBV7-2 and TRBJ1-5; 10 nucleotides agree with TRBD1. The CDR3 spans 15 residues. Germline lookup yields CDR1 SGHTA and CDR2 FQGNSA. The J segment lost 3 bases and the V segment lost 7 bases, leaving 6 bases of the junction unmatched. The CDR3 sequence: CASNPTGGHNQPQHF. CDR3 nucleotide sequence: TGTGCCAGCAACCCGACAGGGGGCCACAATCAGCCCCAGCATTTT. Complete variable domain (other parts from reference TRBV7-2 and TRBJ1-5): GAGVSQSPSNKVTEKGKDVELRCDPISGHTALYWYRQSLGQGLEFLIYFQGNSAPDKSGLPSDRFSAERTGGSVSTLTIQRTQQEDSAVYLCASNPTGGHNQPQHFGDGTRLSIL.

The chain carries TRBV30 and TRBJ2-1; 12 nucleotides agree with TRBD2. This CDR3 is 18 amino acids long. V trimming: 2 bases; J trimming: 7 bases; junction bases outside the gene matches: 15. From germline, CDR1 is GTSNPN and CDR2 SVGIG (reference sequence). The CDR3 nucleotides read TGTGCCTGGAGTAGCGGTCTGAATCGGCTAGCGGGAGGGAATGAGCAGTTCTTC. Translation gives CAWSSGLNRLAGGNEQFF.

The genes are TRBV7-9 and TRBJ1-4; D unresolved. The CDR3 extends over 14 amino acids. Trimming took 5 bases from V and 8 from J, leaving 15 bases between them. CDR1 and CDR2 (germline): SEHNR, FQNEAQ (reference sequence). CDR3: CASSPLGIREKLFF. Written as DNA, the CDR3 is TGTGCCAGCAGCCCCCTCGGGATAAGGGAAAAACTGTTTTTT.

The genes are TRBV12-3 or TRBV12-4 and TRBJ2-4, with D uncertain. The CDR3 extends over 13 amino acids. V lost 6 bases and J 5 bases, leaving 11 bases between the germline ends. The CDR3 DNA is TGTGCCAGCAGCTCAACCGGTGAAAACATTCAGTACTTC. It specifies CASSSTGENIQYF.

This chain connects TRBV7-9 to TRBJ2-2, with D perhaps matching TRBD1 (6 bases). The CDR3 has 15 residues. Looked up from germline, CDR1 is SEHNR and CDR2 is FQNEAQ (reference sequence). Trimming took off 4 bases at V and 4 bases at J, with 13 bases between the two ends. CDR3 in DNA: TGTGCCAGCAGCTCGGGACAATTGGGCACCGGGGAGCTGTTTTTT. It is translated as CASSSGQLGTGELFF.

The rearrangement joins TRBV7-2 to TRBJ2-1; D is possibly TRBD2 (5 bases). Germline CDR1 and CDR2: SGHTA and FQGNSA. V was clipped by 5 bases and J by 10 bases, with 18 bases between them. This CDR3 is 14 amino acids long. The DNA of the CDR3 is TGTGCCAGCAGCCAGATCGAGGGCCAGGTAGAGCAGTTCTTC. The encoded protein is CASSQIEGQVEQFF.

The CDR3 bases are TGCGCCAGCAGCTTGGCCGCGGGATCGTGGGATGGCTACACCTTC. The encoded protein is CASSLAAGSWDGYTF. The V call is TRBV5-1, the J call TRBJ1-2; D call uncertain. The CDR3 totals 15 residues. Germline values: CDR1 SGHRS, CDR2 YFSETQ. V shed 0 bases and J shed 6 bases, with 15 bases lying between them.

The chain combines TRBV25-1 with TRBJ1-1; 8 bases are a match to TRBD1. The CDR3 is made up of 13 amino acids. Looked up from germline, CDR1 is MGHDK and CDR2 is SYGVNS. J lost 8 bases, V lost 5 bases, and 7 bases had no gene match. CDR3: CASSSPGGGEAFF. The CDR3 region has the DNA TGTGCCAGCAGTTCGCCAGGGGGCGGGGAAGCTTTCTTT.

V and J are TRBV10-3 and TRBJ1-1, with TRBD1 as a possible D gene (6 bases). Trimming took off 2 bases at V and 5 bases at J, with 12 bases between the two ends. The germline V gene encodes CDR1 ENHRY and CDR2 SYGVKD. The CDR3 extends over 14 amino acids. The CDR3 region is CAISEGTGKTEAFF. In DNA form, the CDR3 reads TGTGCCATCAGTGAGGGAACAGGGAAGACTGAAGCTTTCTTT.

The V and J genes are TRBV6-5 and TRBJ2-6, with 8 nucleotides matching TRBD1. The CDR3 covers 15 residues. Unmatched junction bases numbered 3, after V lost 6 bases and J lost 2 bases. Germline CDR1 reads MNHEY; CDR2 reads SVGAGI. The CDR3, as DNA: TGTGCCAGCAGACAGACAGGGGCTGGGGCCAACGTCCTGACTTTC. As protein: CASRQTGAGANVLTF.

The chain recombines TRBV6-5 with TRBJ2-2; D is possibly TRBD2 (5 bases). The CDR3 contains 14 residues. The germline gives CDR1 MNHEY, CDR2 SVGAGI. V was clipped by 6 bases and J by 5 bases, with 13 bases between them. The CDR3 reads CASRAKPGTGELFF. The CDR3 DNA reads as TGTGCCAGCAGAGCCAAGCCGGGGACCGGGGAGCTGTTTTTT.

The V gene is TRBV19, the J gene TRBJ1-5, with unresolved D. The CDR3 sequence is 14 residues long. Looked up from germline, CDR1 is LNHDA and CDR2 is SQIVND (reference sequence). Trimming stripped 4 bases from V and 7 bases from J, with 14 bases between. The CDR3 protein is CASSTSPGSQPQHF. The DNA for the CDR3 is TGTGCCAGTAGTACCTCGCCCGGGAGCCAGCCCCAGCATTTT.

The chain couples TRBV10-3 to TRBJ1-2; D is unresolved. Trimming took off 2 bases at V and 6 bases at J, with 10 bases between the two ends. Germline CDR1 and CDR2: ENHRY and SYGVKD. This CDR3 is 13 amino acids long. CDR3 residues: CAISELGVHGYTF. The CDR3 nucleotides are TGTGCCATCAGTGAGCTGGGAGTGCATGGCTACACCTTC.

The CDR3 bases are TGTGCCAGCAGTGAAGGTTGGGGAGGCAACTACGAGCAGTACTTC. Its translation is CASSEGWGGNYEQYF. The chain joins TRBV6-1 to TRBJ2-7; weak D call: TRBD2 (6 bases). The CDR3 sequence is 15 residues long. Germline V lookup: CDR1 MNHNS, CDR2 SASEGT. The V gene lost 1 base and the J gene lost 3 bases, with 13 bases spanning the gap.

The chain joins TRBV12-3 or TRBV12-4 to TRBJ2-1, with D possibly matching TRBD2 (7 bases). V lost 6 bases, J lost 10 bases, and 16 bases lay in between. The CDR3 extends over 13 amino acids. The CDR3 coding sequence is TGTGCCAGCAGCCATGGGGGGGCGCGGGAGCAGTTCTTC. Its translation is CASSHGGAREQFF.

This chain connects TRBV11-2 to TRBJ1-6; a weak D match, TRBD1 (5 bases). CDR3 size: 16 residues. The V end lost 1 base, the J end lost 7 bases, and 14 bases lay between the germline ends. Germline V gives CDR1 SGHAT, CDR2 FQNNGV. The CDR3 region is CASSLGRAKGNSPLHF. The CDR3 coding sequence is TGTGCCAGCAGCTTAGGCAGGGCCAAAGGGAATTCACCCCTCCACTTT.

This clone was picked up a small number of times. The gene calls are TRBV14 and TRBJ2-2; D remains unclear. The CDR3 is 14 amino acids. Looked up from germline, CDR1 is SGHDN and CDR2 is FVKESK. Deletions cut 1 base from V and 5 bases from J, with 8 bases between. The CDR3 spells CASSQVRATGELFF. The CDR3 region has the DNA TGTGCCAGCAGCCAAGTGAGAGCGACCGGGGAGCTGTTTTTT.

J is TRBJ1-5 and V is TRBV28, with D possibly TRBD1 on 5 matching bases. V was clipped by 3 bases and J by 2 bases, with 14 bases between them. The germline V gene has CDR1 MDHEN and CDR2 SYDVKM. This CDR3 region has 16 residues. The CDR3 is CASSFPRGGGNQPQHF. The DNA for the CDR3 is TGTGCCAGCAGTTTCCCCCGGGGGGGAGGCAATCAGCCCCAGCATTTT.

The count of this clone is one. CDR3 nucleotides: TGTGCCAGCAGTTTATGGGGACAGACGACAGATACGCAGTATTTT. Amino acid sequence: CASSLWGQTTDTQYF. V is TRBV27 and J is TRBJ2-3; 7 bases map to TRBD1. Germline V gene sequence: CDR1 MNHEY, CDR2 SMNVEV (reference sequence). Trimming at V came to 1 base and at J to 3 bases, leaving 4 bases not matched to a gene. CDR3 size: 15 residues.

The CDR3 reads CASSTGQGAFGYTF. CDR3 bases: TGTGCCAGCAGCACGGGACAGGGGGCGTTTGGCTACACCTTC. The J gene is TRBJ1-2, the V gene TRBV4-2, with 12 positions matching TRBD1. Germline V gene data show CDR1 as LGHNA and CDR2 as YNFKEQ. The V gene end was trimmed by 5 bases and the J gene end by 7 bases; junction bases not matched to a gene: 5. The CDR3 length is 14 residues.

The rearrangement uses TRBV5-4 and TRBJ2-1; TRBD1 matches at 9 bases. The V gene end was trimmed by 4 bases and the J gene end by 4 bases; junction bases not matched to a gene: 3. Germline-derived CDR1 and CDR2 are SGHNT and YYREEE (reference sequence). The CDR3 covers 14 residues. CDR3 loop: CASSRDRVYNEQFF. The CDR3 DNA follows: TGTGCCAGCAGCCGGGACAGGGTTTACAATGAGCAGTTCTTC. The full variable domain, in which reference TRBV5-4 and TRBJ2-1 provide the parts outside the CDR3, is ETGVTQSPTHLIKTRGQQVTLRCSSQSGHNTVSWYQQALGQGPQFIFQYYREEENGRGNFPPRFSGLQFPNYSSELNVNALELDDSALYLCASSRDRVYNEQFFGPGTRLTVL.

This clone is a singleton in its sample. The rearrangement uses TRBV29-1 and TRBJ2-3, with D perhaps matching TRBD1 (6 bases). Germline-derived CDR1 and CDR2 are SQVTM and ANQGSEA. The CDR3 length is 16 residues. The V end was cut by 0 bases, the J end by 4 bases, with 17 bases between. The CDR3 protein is CSVEDQLSGEADTQYF. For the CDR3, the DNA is TGCAGCGTTGAAGATCAACTATCAGGGGAAGCAGATACGCAGTATTTT.